These 22 T cell receptor beta chains were all obtained from the same sample, sequenced in a study of cytomegalovirus exposure and HLA in healthy donors. The PCR made use of 60 Vbeta and 13 Jbeta primers. The assay was immunoSEQ multiplex PCR, and TCRdb's table has in-frame clones only and misses some. The sample has some 200,000 clones; 76% are singletons. Source material: PBMCs. Receptor source: a man aged 18 to 29 in good health and CMV-seronegative.

The rearrangement links TRBV12-5 to TRBJ1-4; D might be TRBD1 (5 bases). Trimming left V 0 bases short and J 7 bases short, with 15 bases between. The germline CDR1 and CDR2 sequences are LGHNT and FRNRAP. The CDR3 sequence is 16 residues long. CDR3 DNA: TGTGCTAGTGGTTTGGTACAATCGGGGGTCGGTGAAAAACTGTTTTTT. Translated: CASGLVQSGVGEKLFF.

Note on this clone: The sample contains more than one DNA sequence encoding this CDR3. V usage is TRBV19 and J usage is TRBJ2-7, with D maybe TRBD2 (5 bases). Trimming cost V 5 bases and J 3 bases, with 11 bases left between them. CDR1 and CDR2 from the germline V gene are LNHDA and SQIVND (reference sequence). CDR3 length: 13 amino acids. The CDR3 here is CASSVDRGYEQYF. CDR3 DNA: TGTGCCAGTAGTGTCGACCGGGGCTACGAGCAGTACTTC.

The J gene is TRBJ2-6, the V gene TRBV7-9; TRBD1 matches at 8 bases. This CDR3 region has 16 residues. Germline V lookup: CDR1 SEHNR, CDR2 FQNEAQ (reference sequence). The V gene end was trimmed by 5 bases and the J gene end by 2 bases; junction bases not matched to a gene: 5. CDR3 protein: CASSLDRGAGANVLTF. The DNA for the CDR3 is TGTGCCAGCAGCCTCGACAGGGGAGCTGGGGCCAACGTCCTGACTTTC.

This rearrangement joins TRBV19 to TRBJ2-3, with 7 bases identical to TRBD1. CDR1 and CDR2 (germline): LNHDA, SQIVND (reference sequence). This CDR3 is built from 15 residues. Losses at the gene ends were 7 bases for V and 4 bases for J; bases not matched to a gene: 11. The CDR3 sequence: CASTPFQGQPDTQYF. In nucleotides, the CDR3 is TGTGCCAGTACCCCGTTTCAGGGACAGCCAGATACGCAGTATTTT.

The V and J genes are TRBV7-6 and TRBJ1-4; tentative D call: TRBD1 (6 bases). In germline, CDR1 is SGHVS, CDR2 FNYEAQ. The germline V and J ends were trimmed by 6 bases and 0 bases, with 20 bases remaining between them. This CDR3 is built from 18 residues. CDR3 coding DNA: TGTGCCAGCAGTTTATCAGGGGCCCTAGTTGCAACTAATGAAAAACTGTTTTTT. As protein: CASSLSGALVATNEKLFF.

The V gene is TRBV21-1, the J gene TRBJ2-5; TRBD2 was called by the table and not checked on the DNA. The end of the DNA aligns better with TRBJ2-7, so the J call may be wrong. TRBV21-1 is a known pseudogene. This CDR3 region has 10 residues. This CDR3 reads CASSSYEQYF. The CDR3 DNA reads as TGTGCCAGCAGCAGCTACGAGCAGTACTTC.

The chain combines TRBV12-5 with TRBJ2-3; no clear D. Trimming shortened V by 0 bases and J by 2 bases, and 6 bases separated the two germline ends. Germline CDR1 is LGHNT and CDR2 is FRNRAP. The CDR3 sequence is 14 residues long. CDR3 protein: CASGLVLNTDTQYF. CDR3 bases: TGTGCTAGTGGTTTGGTACTGAACACAGATACGCAGTATTTT.

This chain joins TRBV19 and TRBJ1-2; D ambiguous. Germline CDR1 and CDR2: LNHDA and SQIVND (reference sequence). Trimming left V 6 bases short and J 5 bases short, with 13 bases between. The CDR3 loop spans 13 amino acids. CDR3 DNA sequence: TGTGCCAGTAGAGGAGGAGGACGGTATGGCTACACCTTC. Translating it yields CASRGGGRYGYTF.

V is TRBV9 and J is TRBJ1-2; 8 bases align to TRBD1. The CDR3 is 13 residues long. The germline V gene has CDR1 SGDLS and CDR2 YYNGEE. Trimming at V came to 5 bases and at J to 6 bases, leaving 6 bases not matched to a gene. The CDR3 sequence: CASRPGQGHGYTF. The CDR3 DNA follows: TGTGCCAGCAGACCAGGACAGGGCCATGGCTACACCTTC. Full variable domain (outside the CDR3, taken from reference TRBV9 and TRBJ1-2): DSGVTQTPKHLITATGQRVTLRCSPRSGDLSVYWYQQSLDQGLQFLIQYYNGEERAKGNILERFSAQQFPDLHSELNLSSLELGDSALYFCASRPGQGHGYTFGSGTRLTVV.

The V gene is TRBV27, the J gene TRBJ2-3, with 9 bases fitting TRBD2. The CDR3 runs to 15 residues. J lost 6 bases, V lost 2 bases, and 6 bases had no gene match. Germline V CDR1 and CDR2: MNHEY, SMNVEV (reference sequence). CDR3 sequence (DNA): TGTGCCAGCAGTTTAGGGGCGGGAGGGGGGGATACGCAGTATTTT. Its protein is CASSLGAGGGDTQYF.

This chain connects TRBV29-1 to TRBJ2-3; 7 positions match TRBD2. The ends lost 3 bases at V and 0 bases at J; junction bases unmatched: 3. CDR1 SQVTM and CDR2 ANQGSEA come from the germline V gene. The CDR3 extends over 14 amino acids. The CDR3 loop is CSVDVSGSTDTQYF. CDR3 in DNA: TGCAGCGTTGATGTTAGCGGGAGCACAGATACGCAGTATTTT.

This clone appeared once. This chain joins TRBV28 and TRBJ1-2; 7 nucleotides line up with TRBD1. Germline assignment: CDR1 MDHEN and CDR2 SYDVKM. CDR3 size: 13 residues. V lost 5 bases, J lost 4 bases, and 4 bases stayed unmatched. CDR3 in DNA: TGTGCCAGCAGTACAGGGGCGGGCTATGGCTACACCTTC. Translation: CASSTGAGYGYTF.

This sequence joins TRBV7-3 and TRBJ2-5, with 7 bases fitting TRBD1. The end of the DNA aligns better with TRBJ2-7, so the J call may be wrong. Germline CDR1 and CDR2: SGHTA and FQGTGA. CDR3 length equals 13 residues. The DNA for the CDR3 is TGTGCCAGCAGCCTGACAGGGTCGGGCGAGCAGTACTTC. Its translation: CASSLTGSGEQYF.

The CDR3 DNA sequence: TGTGCCAGCAGTTTTGGGCTCTACGAGCAGTACTTC. Translation gives CASSFGLYEQYF. This chain connects TRBV28 to TRBJ2-7; D not certain. V was shortened by 3 bases and J by 3 bases, with 6 bases between the two germline ends. CDR3 length: 12 amino acids. Germline V gives CDR1 MDHEN, CDR2 SYDVKM.

V gene TRBV7-8 combines with J gene TRBJ1-2; D is ambiguous. The germline CDR1 and CDR2 sequences are SGHVS and FQNEAQ. Between the trimmed V and J ends, which lost 1 base and 6 bases, there was a span of 18 bases. This CDR3 contains 16 residues. The CDR3 protein is CASSLESLGLSDGYTF. For the CDR3, the DNA is TGTGCCAGCAGCTTAGAGTCCCTAGGTCTCTCGGATGGCTACACCTTC.

The V call is TRBV7-3, the J call TRBJ1-3; D not certain. The germline V and J ends were trimmed by 5 bases and 2 bases, with 7 bases remaining between them. Germline CDR1 SGHTA, CDR2 FQGTGA. The CDR3 is 13 amino acids. CDR3 loop: CASSLGAGNTIYF. The CDR3 coding sequence is TGTGCCAGCAGCCTCGGGGCTGGAAACACCATATATTTT. Full variable domain (missing parts from reference TRBV7-3 and TRBJ1-3): GAGVSQTPSNKVTEKGKYVELRCDPISGHTALYWYRQSLGQGPEFLIYFQGTGAADDSGLPNDRFFAVRPEGSVSTLKIQRTERGDSAVYLCASSLGAGNTIYFGEGSWLTVV.

This clone came up once. This chain joins TRBV6-6 and TRBJ2-5; D may be TRBD2 (5 bases). This CDR3 contains 13 residues. V was trimmed by 6 bases and J by 1 base, leaving 9 bases between them. The germline V gene has CDR1 MNHNY and CDR2 SVGAGI (reference sequence). As DNA, the CDR3 is TGTGCCAGCAGAGGAGGACCCCAAGAGACCCAGTACTTC. It translates to CASRGGPQETQYF.

This clone was observed once. The chain employs TRBV28 and TRBJ1-2; 9 bases align to TRBD1. With V trimmed by 0 bases and J by 1 base, 3 bases remained unmatched. The CDR3 spans 16 residues. CDR1 and CDR2 (germline): MDHEN, SYDVKM. CDR3 region: CASSLWTGGRNYGYTF. CDR3 sequence (DNA): TGTGCCAGCAGTTTATGGACAGGGGGTCGTAACTATGGCTACACCTTC.

This sequence joins TRBV11-2 and TRBJ2-7; maybe TRBD2 (6 bases). Trimming removed 1 base from V and 4 bases from J, with 14 bases in between. In germline, CDR1 is SGHAT, CDR2 FQNNGV. This CDR3 is 15 amino acids long. The CDR3 bases are TGTGCCAGCAGCTTAGGGGCGGGAACCCGGTACGAGCAGTACTTC. This encodes CASSLGAGTRYEQYF. The complete variable domain, with remaining parts taken from reference TRBV11-2 and TRBJ2-7, reads EAGVAQSPRYKIIEKRQSVAFWCNPISGHATLYWYQQILGQGPKLLIQFQNNGVVDDSQLPKDRFSAERLKGVDSTLKIQPAKLEDSAVYLCASSLGAGTRYEQYFGPGTRLTVT.

The chain couples TRBV28 to TRBJ2-3; 9 bases match TRBD1. CDR3 size: 15 residues. V was pared by 5 bases and J by 8 bases, with 11 bases of the junction left unmatched. Germline V CDR1 and CDR2: MDHEN, SYDVKM. The CDR3 DNA follows: TGTGCCAGCAGTATTGGGACAGGGTTTCCGATTACGCAGTATTTT. It yields the protein CASSIGTGFPITQYF.

The rearrangement uses TRBV15 and TRBJ2-6; the match to TRBD1 covers 8 bases. V dropped 11 bases and J dropped 4; count of bases not matched to a gene: 7. Per the germline V gene, CDR1 is LNHNV and CDR2 is YYDKDF (reference sequence). The CDR3 is 14 residues long. The CDR3 DNA follows: TGTGCCTCACAGGGGGTAGGAGGGGCCAACGTCCTGACTTTC. Amino acid sequence: CASQGVGGANVLTF.

This sequence joins TRBV28 and TRBJ2-1; TRBD2 aligns across 7 bases. Germline trimming cut 4 bases from V and 5 bases from J; bases unmatched to any gene: 8. The CDR3 loop spans 15 amino acids. Germline lookup yields CDR1 MDHEN and CDR2 SYDVKM. The CDR3 here is CASSSREARDNEQFF. DNA for the CDR3: TGTGCCAGCAGTTCCCGGGAGGCGAGGGACAATGAGCAGTTCTTC. The entire variable domain, with the rest obtained from reference TRBV28 and TRBJ2-1, is as follows: DVKVTQSSRYLVKRTGEKVFLECVQDMDHENMFWYRQDPGLGLRLIYFSYDVKMKEKGDIPEGYSVSREKKERFSLILESASTNQTSMYLCASSSREARDNEQFFGPGTRLTVL.